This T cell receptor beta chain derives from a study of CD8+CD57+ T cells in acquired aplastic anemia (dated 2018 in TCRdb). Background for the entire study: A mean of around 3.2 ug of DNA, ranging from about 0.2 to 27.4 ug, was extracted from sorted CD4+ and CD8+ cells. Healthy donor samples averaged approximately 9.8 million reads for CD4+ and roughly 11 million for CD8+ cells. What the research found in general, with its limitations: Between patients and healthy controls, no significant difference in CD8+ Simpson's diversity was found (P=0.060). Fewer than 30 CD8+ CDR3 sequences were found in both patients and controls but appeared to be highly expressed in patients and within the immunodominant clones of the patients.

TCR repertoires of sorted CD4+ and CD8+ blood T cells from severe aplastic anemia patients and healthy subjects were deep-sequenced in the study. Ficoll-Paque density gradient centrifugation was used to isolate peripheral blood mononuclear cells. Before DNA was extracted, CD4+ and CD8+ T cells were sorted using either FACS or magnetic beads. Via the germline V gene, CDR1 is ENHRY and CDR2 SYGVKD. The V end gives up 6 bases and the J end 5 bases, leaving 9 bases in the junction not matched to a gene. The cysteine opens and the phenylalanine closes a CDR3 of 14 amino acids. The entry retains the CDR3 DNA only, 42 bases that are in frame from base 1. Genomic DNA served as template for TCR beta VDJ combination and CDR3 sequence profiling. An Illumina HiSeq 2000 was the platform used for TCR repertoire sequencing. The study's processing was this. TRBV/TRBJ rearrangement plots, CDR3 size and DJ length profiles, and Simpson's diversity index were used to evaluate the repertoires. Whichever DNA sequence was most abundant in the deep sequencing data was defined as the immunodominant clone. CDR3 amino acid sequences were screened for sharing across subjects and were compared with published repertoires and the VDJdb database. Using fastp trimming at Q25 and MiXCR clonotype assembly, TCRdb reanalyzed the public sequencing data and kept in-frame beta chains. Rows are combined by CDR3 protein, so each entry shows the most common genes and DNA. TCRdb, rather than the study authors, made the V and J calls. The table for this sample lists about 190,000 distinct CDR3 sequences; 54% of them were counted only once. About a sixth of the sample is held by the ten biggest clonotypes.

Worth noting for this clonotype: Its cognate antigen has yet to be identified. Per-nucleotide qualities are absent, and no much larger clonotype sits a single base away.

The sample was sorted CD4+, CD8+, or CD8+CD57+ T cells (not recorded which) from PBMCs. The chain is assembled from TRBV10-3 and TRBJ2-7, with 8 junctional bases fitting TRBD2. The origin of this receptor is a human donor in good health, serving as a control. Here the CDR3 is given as CAIRGETSANEQYF. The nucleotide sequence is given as TGTGCCATCAGGGGCGAGACTAGCGCGAACGAGCAGTACTTC.